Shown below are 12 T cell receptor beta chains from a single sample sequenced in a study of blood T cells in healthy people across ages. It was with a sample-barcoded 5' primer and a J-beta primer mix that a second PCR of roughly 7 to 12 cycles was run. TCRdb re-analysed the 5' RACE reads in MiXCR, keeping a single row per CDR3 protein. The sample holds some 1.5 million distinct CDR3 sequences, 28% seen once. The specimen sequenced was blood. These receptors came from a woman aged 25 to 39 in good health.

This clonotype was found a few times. The CDR3 protein is CTSSQDHFRRGANVLTF. The CDR3 nucleotides are TGCACCAGCAGCCAAGATCATTTCCGCCGTGGGGCCAACGTCCTGACTTTC. This chain uses TRBV1 with TRBJ2-6. TRBV1 is marked as a pseudogene. This CDR3 has 17 residues.

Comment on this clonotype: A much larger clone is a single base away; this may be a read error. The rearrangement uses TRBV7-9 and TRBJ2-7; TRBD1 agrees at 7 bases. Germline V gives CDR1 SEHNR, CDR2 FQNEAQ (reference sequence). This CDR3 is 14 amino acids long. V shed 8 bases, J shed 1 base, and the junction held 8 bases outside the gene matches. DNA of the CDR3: TGTGCCAGCGGTTATACAGGGGTTTCCTACGAGCAGTACTTC. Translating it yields CASGYTGVSYEQYF.

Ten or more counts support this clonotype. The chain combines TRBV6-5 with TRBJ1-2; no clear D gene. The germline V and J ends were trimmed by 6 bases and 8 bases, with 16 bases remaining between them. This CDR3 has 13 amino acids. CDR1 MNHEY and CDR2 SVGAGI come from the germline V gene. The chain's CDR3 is CASSTPGLGGYTF. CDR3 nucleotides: TGTGCCAGCAGCACGCCGGGCCTCGGCGGCTACACCTTC.

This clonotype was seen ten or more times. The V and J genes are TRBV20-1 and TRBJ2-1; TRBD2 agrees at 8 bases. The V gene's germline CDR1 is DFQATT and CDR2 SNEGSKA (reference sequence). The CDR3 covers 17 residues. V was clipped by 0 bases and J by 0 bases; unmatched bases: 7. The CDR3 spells CSARDRRGGSSYNEQFF. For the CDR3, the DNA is TGCAGTGCTAGAGATAGACGCGGGGGGAGCTCCTACAATGAGCAGTTCTTC.

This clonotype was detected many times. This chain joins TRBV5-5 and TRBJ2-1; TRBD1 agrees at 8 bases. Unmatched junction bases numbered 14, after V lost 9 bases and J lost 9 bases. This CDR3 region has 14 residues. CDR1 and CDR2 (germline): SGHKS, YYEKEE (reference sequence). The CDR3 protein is CATNSGTGKGEQFF. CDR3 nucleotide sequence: TGTGCCACCAATTCCGGGACAGGTAAAGGTGAGCAGTTCTTC.

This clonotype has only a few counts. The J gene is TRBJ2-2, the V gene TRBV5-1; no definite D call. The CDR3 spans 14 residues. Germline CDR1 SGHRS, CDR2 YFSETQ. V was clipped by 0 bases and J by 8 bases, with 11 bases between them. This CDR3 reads CASSLGPTRGELFF. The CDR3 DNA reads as TGCGCCAGCAGCTTGGGACCGACGAGGGGGGAGCTGTTTTTT.

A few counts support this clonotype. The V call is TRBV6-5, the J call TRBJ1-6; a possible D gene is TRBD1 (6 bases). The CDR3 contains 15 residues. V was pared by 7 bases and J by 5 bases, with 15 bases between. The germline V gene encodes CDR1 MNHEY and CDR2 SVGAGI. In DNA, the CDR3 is TGTGCCAGCACCCAGACAGGCCGTAATAATTCACCCCTCCACTTT. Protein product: CASTQTGRNNSPLHF.

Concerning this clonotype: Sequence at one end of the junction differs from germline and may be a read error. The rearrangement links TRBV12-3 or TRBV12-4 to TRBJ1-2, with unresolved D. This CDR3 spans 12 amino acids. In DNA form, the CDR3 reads TGTGCCAGCAGTTCGAGCCGCGTAGGCTGCACCTTC. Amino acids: CASSSSRVGCTF.

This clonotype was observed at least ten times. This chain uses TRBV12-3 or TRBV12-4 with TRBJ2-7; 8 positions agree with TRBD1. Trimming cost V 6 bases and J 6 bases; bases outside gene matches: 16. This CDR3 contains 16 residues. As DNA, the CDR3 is TGTGCCAGCAGCCGCCTTCCGGGACAGGCTTCGTTCGAGCAGTACTTC. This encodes CASSRLPGQASFEQYF.

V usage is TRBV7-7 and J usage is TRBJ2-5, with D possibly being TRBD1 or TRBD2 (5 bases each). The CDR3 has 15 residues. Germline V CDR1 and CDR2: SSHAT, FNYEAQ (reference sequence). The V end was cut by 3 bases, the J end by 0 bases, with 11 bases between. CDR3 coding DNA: TGTGCCAGCAGCTTCGGGGACCCGTACCAAGAGACCCAGTACTTC. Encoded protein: CASSFGDPYQETQYF.

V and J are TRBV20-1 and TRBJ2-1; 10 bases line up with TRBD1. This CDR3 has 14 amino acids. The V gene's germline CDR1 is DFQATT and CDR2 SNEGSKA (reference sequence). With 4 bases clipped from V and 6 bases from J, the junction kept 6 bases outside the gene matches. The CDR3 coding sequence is TGCAGTGCTATGGGGGACAGGGGTTCCAATGAGCAGTTCTTC. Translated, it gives CSAMGDRGSNEQFF.

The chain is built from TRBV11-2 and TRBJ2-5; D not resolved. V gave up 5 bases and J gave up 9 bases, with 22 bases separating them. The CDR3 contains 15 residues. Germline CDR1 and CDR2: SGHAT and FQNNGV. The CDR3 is CASSIGVIAGLAQYF. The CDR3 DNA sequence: TGTGCCAGCAGCATTGGTGTGATAGCCGGCCTAGCCCAGTACTTC.